This T cell receptor beta chain stems from a study of T cell repertoires in cytomegalovirus infection. Study in general: It can be stated that public TCR beta signatures indicated CMV infection as well as a matching HLA type. Study conclusions and caveats: HLA-C-restricted TCR beta clonotypes specific for CMV led the ex vivo response. The cumulative frequency of public TCR beta families identified carriers of CMV plus the relevant HLA.

This clonotype was picked up a small number of times. Antigen unknown. Germline trimming cut 0 bases from V and 1 base from J; bases unmatched to any gene: 3. CDR1 is DFQATT, CDR2 SNEGSKA, per germline (reference sequence). This CDR3 comprises 14 residues. MiXCR, run by TCRdb on the reads, gives a single entry per CDR3 protein. The sample carries roughly 230,000 distinct CDR3 sequences, around 15% recorded once. The chain recombines TRBV20-1 with TRBJ2-7; 7 bases are shared with TRBD2. The clonotype originates from a human donor in good health (CMV status not recorded). Some clones in this sample may be carry-over from other donors' samples. Sequencing was carried out using CD8+ T cells from PBMCs. The CDR3 loop reads CSARDLSGSYEQYF. DNA for the CDR3: TGCAGTGCTAGAGACCTTAGCGGGTCCTACGAGCAGTACTTC.